The clone carrying this TCR beta chain showed up many times. The antigen is unknown. TCRdb reprocessed the reads with MiXCR, giving one entry per CDR3 protein. Found here are around 430,000 distinct CDR3 sequences, about 42% of them singletons; the top ten hold 43%. Trimming cost V 0 bases and J 4 bases; bases outside gene matches: 5. The CDR3 extends over 15 amino acids. CDR1 SGHVS and CDR2 FQNEAQ come from the germline V gene. The data originate from a study of T cell repertoires in cytomegalovirus infection. In the study overall: An indication of both CMV infection and matching HLA type came from public TCR beta signatures.

Material: cultured PBMCs, obtained from culture after CMV antigen stimulation. This clonotype originated in a human donor in good health (CMV status not recorded). Some clones in this sample may be carry-over from other donors' samples. V is TRBV7-8 and J is TRBJ2-7; 8 positions match TRBD2. The CDR3 loop is CASSLAGGGLYEQYF. The DNA for the CDR3 is TGTGCCAGCAGCTTAGCGGGCGGGGGGTTATACGAGCAGTACTTC.